This TCR beta chain was captured in a study of a mutant IDH1 vaccine in newly diagnosed glioma (dated by TCRdb to about 2021). About the study as a whole: Patients were given eight vaccinations, in weeks 1, 3, 5, 7, 11, 15, 19 and 23, which matched visits V03 through V10. Vaccination started 4-6 weeks after radiotherapy alone, or was given together with temozolomide cycles in the groups whose treatment included chemotherapy. The 30 to 40 treated patients were 62.5% male and about 40% female, with a mean age of roughly 40 years. Before enrollment, most patients had been given radiochemotherapy with temozolomide as standard therapy, while the rest had received either radiotherapy alone or temozolomide alone. Peripheral blood was collected at six visits: V03 (baseline), V05, V07, V10, V12 and V13. For exploratory analyses, longitudinal TCRB deep sequencing was carried out in 25 treated patients wherever samples were available.

The paper's findings and limits, for the study overall: Selection of PBMC samples for TCRB deep sequencing was based on availability. Pseudoprogression appeared unrelated to alterations in the top peripheral T cell clonotypes detected by TCRB sequencing. It was noted by the authors that analyses of patient blood samples could not be reproduced owing to sample limitations. Immune responses induced by the vaccine were seen in about 93% of patients across multiple MHC alleles.

The library was built by means of the immunoSEQ multiplex PCR assay. Following the manufacturer's protocol, the hsTCRB Kit was used to amplify rearranged TCR beta chain sequences. TCRB libraries were sequenced on an Illumina MiSeq. The original pipeline was this. The kit vendor's proprietary platform handled demultiplexing, trimming and gene mapping. In TCRdb, the immuneACCESS table is reduced to in-frame sequences with V and J assigned. These tables do not hold every clone; where another copy was compared, an unresolved V gene accounts for under half, and the others remain unexplained. From that table come the V and J calls and clone size; the DNA was used to work out D and trimming. The table for this sample lists 56,000 or so clones; about 77% of them were counted only once. Together, the top ten hold under 2% of the sample. The time point label on this specimen signifies: week 5, during vaccination. A 20-mer mutant IDH1 peptide at 300 micrograms in Montanide made up each vaccine dose, which was injected subcutaneously together with topical imiquimod. Donors had newly diagnosed WHO grade 3 or 4 IDH1-mutant astrocytomas with loss of nuclear ATRX. The samples were drawn from NOA16, a multicentre, single-arm, open-label phase I trial in Germany that tested a mutant IDH1 peptide vaccine in humans for the first time. Genomic DNA for TCRB sequencing was extracted from EDTA blood using the DNeasy Blood and Tissue Kit.

The CDR3 runs 20 amino acids, cysteine and phenylalanine included. Left in the record is the CDR3 DNA by itself, 60 bases read in frame from the first base. CDR1 SNHLY and CDR2 FYNNEI were looked up in the germline V gene. V loses 6 bases of germline sequence and J loses 6 bases, and the interval between the two ends is 30 bases. This clone was recorded once. The specificity of this receptor is unknown. Base qualities are missing; no much larger clone stands one base away. The receptor was isolated from a woman aged 40 to 50 with glioma. This material consisted of PBMCs, taken from a glioma patient whose treatment included an IDH1 peptide vaccine. The V and J segments used are TRBV2 and TRBJ1-6; no D segment can be confidently identified. The bases are TGTGCCAGCAGGTGGGCCTACTCACCCGACCCATCACAGATTAATTCACCCCTCCACTTT. Its coded protein is CASRWAYSPDPSQINSPLHF.